The rows below give T cell receptor beta chains drawn from one sample of a study of T cell responses to AZD1222 COVID-19 vaccine. Clones were sequenced by immunoSEQ multiplex PCR, and TCRdb holds only the in-frame ones, with some missing. The sample has 150,000 to 200,000 clones; 90% to 95% are singletons. The source material was peripheral blood, sampled on day 0 of MenACWY control vaccination. The receptors here all came from an adult in good health. Both conserved end residues are part of each CDR3. A D gene is named only where the DNA matches it firmly. For some rows the clone size is stated as once, few or many, or as a class when expanded; others skip it.

V gene	D gene	J gene	clone size	CDR3 DNA	CDR3 protein
TRBV24-1	.	TRBJ1-5	.	TGTGCCACCAGTGACTCGAATCAGCCCCAGCATTTT	CATSDSNQPQHF
TRBV5-6	.	TRBJ1-5	.	TGTGCCAGCAGCTTCACCCCGGAGCGTGATCAGCCCCAGCATTTT	CASSFTPERDQPQHF
TRBV7-2	TRBD1	TRBJ2-7	.	TGTGCCAGCAGCTTAGTGCAGACAGGGCACTACGAGCAGTACTTC	CASSLVQTGHYEQYF
TRBV25-1	TRBD1	TRBJ2-7	.	TGTGCCAGTTCCCATTCCGGGACAGGGAAACACGAGCAGTACTTC	CASSHSGTGKHEQYF
TRBV30	.	TRBJ1-1	once	TGTGCCTGGAGTCGACAGTTGAACACTGAAGCTTTCTTT	CAWSRQLNTEAFF
TRBV11-3	.	TRBJ1-5	.	TGTGCCAGCAGCTTAGAACGGAATCAGCCCCAGCATTTT	CASSLERNQPQHF
TRBV3-1/TRBV3-2	.	TRBJ1-1	.	TGTGCCAGCAGTCAGGGGCCCACTGAAGCTTTCTTT	CASSQGPTEAFF
TRBV19	.	TRBJ2-3	.	TGTGCCAGTAGTTTCAGACAGGGAGGGGATACGCAGTATTTT	CASSFRQGGDTQYF
TRBV2	TRBD2	TRBJ2-3	.	TGTGCCAGCAGTGTGGCGGGAGTCAAAACAGATACGCAGTATTTT	CASSVAGVKTDTQYF
TRBV2	.	TRBJ2-7	.	TGTGCCAGCAAGCGTGCCTACGAGCAGTACTTC	CASKRAYEQYF
TRBV2	TRBD2	TRBJ2-5	.	TGTGCCAGCAGTAACCTAGCGGGAGAGGGGGAGACCCAGTACTTC	CASSNLAGEGETQYF
TRBV3-1/TRBV3-2	TRBD2	TRBJ2-7	once	TGTGCCAGCAGCCACGGCGGGAGGGCAACCGAGCAGTACTTC	CASSHGGRATEQYF
TRBV28	TRBD2	TRBJ2-2	few	TGTGCCAGCAGCGACTGGGAACTAGCGGGAGGCCCCGGGGAGCTGTTTTTT	CASSDWELAGGPGELFF
TRBV28	TRBD2	TRBJ2-1	.	TGTGCCAGCAGTTTGGGAGGGACTAGCGGGAGAGGGGAGCAGTTCTTC	CASSLGGTSGRGEQFF
TRBV5-1	TRBD2	TRBJ2-1	.	TGCGCCAGCAAACTAGCGGGGGACAATGAGCAGTTCTTC	CASKLAGDNEQFF
TRBV11-3	TRBD2	TRBJ2-1	.	TGTGCCAGCAGCTACGGGACTAGCGGGAGGAGCAATGAGCAGTTCTTC	CASSYGTSGRSNEQFF
TRBV7-3	.	TRBJ1-6	.	TGTGCCAGCAGCCCGTTCGGGAATTCACCCCTCCACTTT	CASSPFGNSPLHF
TRBV5-6	.	TRBJ2-2	once	TGTGCCAGCAGCTTGGGACTCGCTAGGACGGACGGGGAGCTGTTTTTT	CASSLGLARTDGELFF
TRBV6-5	.	TRBJ1-1	once	TGTGCCAGCAGTCGGGTGTTTGACACTGAAGCTTTCTTT	CASSRVFDTEAFF
TRBV6-6	.	TRBJ2-1	.	TGTGCCAGCAGTCACATCTATCCTGAGCAGTTCTTC	CASSHIYPEQFF
TRBV14	.	TRBJ1-6	.	TGTGCCAGCAGCCAATTGTTTCATTCACCCCTCCACTTT	CASSQLFHSPLHF
TRBV24-1	TRBD1	TRBJ1-1	.	TGTGCCACGAACCGGGACAGGGAGATTTCGGACACTGAAGCTTTCTTT	CATNRDREISDTEAFF
TRBV15	.	TRBJ2-5	.	TGTGCCACCAGCAGAGACCGGACTTCGGGGGCCCAGTACTTC	CATSRDRTSGAQYF
TRBV4-2	.	TRBJ2-1	.	TGTGCCAGCAGCCAAGCGGGCGGAGGAGCCTACAATGAGCAGTTCTTC	CASSQAGGGAYNEQFF
TRBV5-1	TRBD1	TRBJ1-1	.	TGCGCCAGCAGCGTACGGGGACAGGGCAACACTGAAGCTTTCTTT	CASSVRGQGNTEAFF
TRBV7-9	.	TRBJ1-6	once	TGTGCCAGCAGCTTAGCCAGCGAAGGCCGACGGGCCCTCCACTTT	CASSLASEGRRALHF
TRBV12-3/TRBV12-4	.	TRBJ2-1	.	TGTGCCAGCAGTTTCCCGGGGGCTCAGTTCTTC	CASSFPGAQFF
TRBV7-6	.	TRBJ2-1	.	TGTGCCAGCAGCTTAGGAGTGAGTGAGCAGTTCTTC	CASSLGVSEQFF
TRBV19	.	TRBJ2-3	.	TGTGCCAGTAGTCTCGGGGGAGGACAGAGCACAGATACGCAGTATTTT	CASSLGGGQSTDTQYF
TRBV7-9	TRBD2	TRBJ2-2	.	TGTGCCAGCAGCTCTCCGACTAGCGAGAACACCGGGGAGCTGTTTTTT	CASSSPTSENTGELFF
TRBV9	TRBD2	TRBJ2-2	few	TGTGCCAGCAGCGTCACTAGCGGGACCGGGGAGCTGTTTTTT	CASSVTSGTGELFF
TRBV12-3/TRBV12-4	TRBD1	TRBJ1-5	.	TGTGCCAGCAGGACAGGGGGCAATCAGCCCCAGCATTTT	CASRTGGNQPQHF